This T cell receptor beta chain originates from a study of blood T cells in healthy people across ages. With a J-beta primer mix and a sample-barcoded 5' primer, a second PCR ran about 6 to 11 cycles. One entry per CDR3 protein results from TCRdb running MiXCR on the 5' RACE reads. The sample has approximately 850,000 distinct CDR3 sequences; approximately 48% are singletons. The CDR3 is 11 amino acids. Trimming took 7 bases from V and 0 from J, leaving 4 bases between them. Germline V gene sequence: CDR1 MNHEY, CDR2 SVGEGT. The chain uses TRBV6-2 or TRBV6-3 and TRBJ2-7; D gene ambiguous. Material for sequencing was blood. The sequence was obtained from a man aged 55 to 70 in good health. The CDR3 nucleotides are TGTGCCAGCAAAAACTCCTACGAGCAGTACTTC. It specifies CASKNSYEQYF.